This T cell receptor beta chain was recorded in a study of blood T cells in healthy people across ages. Findings and limits, study-wide: Age brought a roughly linear fall in TCR beta diversity measured per million T cells.

On this clonotype: Its specificity is unknown.

The second PCR ran about 6 to 12 cycles with a sample-barcoded 5' primer and J-beta primers. From the 5' RACE reads, TCRdb called clonotypes with MiXCR, one entry per CDR3 protein. This sample carries 650,000 to 800,000 distinct CDR3 sequences, roughly half of them seen once, and the ten largest clones take approximately 12%. Germline-derived CDR1 and CDR2 are LGHNA and YSLEER. Losses at the gene ends were 0 bases for V and 5 bases for J; bases not matched to a gene: 7. This CDR3 comprises 16 residues. Researchers collected roughly 10 milliliters of peripheral blood from every single donor. This chain joins TRBV4-3 and TRBJ2-1; 7 bases map to TRBD1. The material sequenced was blood. The receptor was derived from a woman of 80 years or more in good health. DNA for the CDR3: TGCGCCAGCAGCCAAGAACAGGGGAATGGGGACAATGAGCAGTTCTTC. It translates to CASSQEQGNGDNEQFF.